This passage covers 32 T cell receptor beta chains from one sample sequenced in a study of metastatic and nonmetastatic thyroid tumors. TCRdb reprocessed the PCR reads using MiXCR. The sample lists approximately 23,000 clones, 20% to 25% seen once, with 65% to 75% in the top ten. Patients were all untreated before their thyroid surgery. Input material: blood. The receptors come from a male donor with papillary thyroid cancer or a benign thyroid nodule (not recorded which). Some clones in this sample may be carry-over from other donors' samples.

Ten or more counts support this clone. This chain uses TRBV20-1 with TRBJ2-7; 10 nucleotides match TRBD2. V dropped 3 bases and J dropped 2; count of bases not matched to a gene: 4. Germline-derived CDR1 and CDR2 are DFQATT and SNEGSKA (reference sequence). CDR3 size: 14 residues. As DNA, the CDR3 is TGCAGTGCTAGTACAGCGGGAGGGCCCTACGAGCAGTACTTC. Encoded protein: CSASTAGGPYEQYF.

This clone was seen repeatedly, ten times or more. The CDR3 DNA reads as TGCAGTGCTAGAGCTCCCCGTGGGGGGCCGAGTGGTTCACCCCTCCACTTT. Encoded protein: CSARAPRGGPSGSPLHF. The chain carries TRBV20-1 and TRBJ1-6, with D perhaps matching TRBD1 (6 bases). V gave up 1 base and J gave up 9 bases, with 22 bases separating them. This CDR3 has 17 residues. The germline V gene encodes CDR1 DFQATT and CDR2 SNEGSKA (reference sequence).

A word on this clone: This may come from a read error, since a much larger clone is one base off. Other DNA sequences of this sample code for an identical CDR3. This chain links TRBV3-1 with TRBJ2-7; 9 bases match TRBD2. The germline gives CDR1 LGHDT, CDR2 YNNKEL (reference sequence). CDR3 length: 16 residues. This chain's CDR3 is CASSPFPAGGGYEQYF. The CDR3, as DNA: TGTGCTAGCAGCCCTTTCCCAGCGGGAGGAGGATACGAGCAGTACTTC.

The chain is built from TRBV7-2 and TRBJ2-2; D is unclear. The CDR3 extends over 14 amino acids. Per the germline V gene, CDR1 is SGHTA and CDR2 is FQGNSA. With 1 base removed from V and 3 bases from J, the gap between germline ends came to 6 bases. The CDR3 reads CASSLGSHTGELFF. The CDR3 DNA sequence: TGTGCCAGCAGCTTAGGCTCGCACACCGGGGAGCTGTTTTTT.

Ten or more counts support this clone. The chain recombines TRBV25-1 with TRBJ2-2, with D unresolved. The V gene lost 5 bases and the J gene lost 4 bases, with 11 bases spanning the gap. This CDR3 comprises 14 residues. CDR1 is MGHDK and CDR2 is SYGVNS in the germline V gene. CDR3 residues: CASSRALGTGELFF. CDR3 in DNA: TGTGCCAGCAGTCGTGCGCTTGGCACCGGGGAGCTGTTTTTT. Combining the CDR3 with reference TRBV25-1 and TRBJ2-2 gives the whole variable domain EADIYQTPRYLVIGTGKKITLECSQTMGHDKMYWYQQDPGMELHLIHYSYGVNSTEKGDLSSESTVSRIRTEHFPLTLESARPSHTSQYLCASSRALGTGELFFGEGSRLTVL.

This clone was detected ten times or more. The chain employs TRBV9 and TRBJ2-1; 12 nucleotides match TRBD2. The V and J ends lost 4 bases and 4 bases, in that order; junction bases with no gene match: 12. The V gene's germline CDR1 is SGDLS and CDR2 YYNGEE. The CDR3 totals 18 residues. CDR3 sequence (DNA): TGTGCCAGCAGCTTAGAGGGGGTAACTAGCGGGAGGTACAATGAGCAGTTCTTC. It encodes CASSLEGVTSGRYNEQFF.

This clone was seen more than once but under ten times. This sequence may be a read error, since a much larger clone differs from it by one base. The chain is built from TRBV12-3 or TRBV12-4 and TRBJ2-1; possible D gene TRBD2, 5 bases. The CDR3 is 17 amino acids. Trimming stripped 3 bases from V and 0 bases from J, with 15 bases between. This chain's CDR3 is CASSLELVDPSYNEQFF. The CDR3 nucleotides read TGTGCCAGCAGTTTGGAACTAGTGGACCCCTCCTACAATGAGCAGTTCTTC.

The chain joins TRBV15 to TRBJ2-7; D possibly corresponds to TRBD2 (5 bases). This CDR3 contains 13 residues. Germline V gene data show CDR1 as LNHNV and CDR2 as YYDKDF (reference sequence). V was clipped by 7 bases and J by 7 bases, with 17 bases between them. The CDR3 sequence: CATIRVLSGEQYF. DNA of the CDR3: TGTGCCACCATTAGAGTGTTGTCGGGGGAGCAGTACTTC. Based on the CDR3 plus reference TRBV15 and TRBJ2-7, the full variable domain is DAMVIQNPRYQVTQFGKPVTLSCSQTLNHNVMYWYQQKSSQAPKLLFHYYDKDFNNEADTPDNFQSRRPNTSFCFLDIRSPGLGDTAMYLCATIRVLSGEQYFGPGTRLTVT.

This clone was counted at least ten times. V is TRBV20-1 and J is TRBJ2-7, with D maybe TRBD1 (6 bases). The CDR3 is 13 amino acids. V was trimmed by 3 bases and J by 2 bases, leaving 11 bases between them. CDR1 is DFQATT and CDR2 is SNEGSKA in the germline V gene (reference sequence). The CDR3 coding sequence is TGCAGTGCTAGTATAGACAGGCCCTACGAGCAGTACTTC. Residues: CSASIDRPYEQYF.

This clone has just a few counts. This sequence joins TRBV27 and TRBJ1-3, with 10 bases that match TRBD1. V dropped 4 bases and J dropped 8; count of bases not matched to a gene: 5. Germline V gene data show CDR1 as MNHEY and CDR2 as SMNVEV (reference sequence). The CDR3 runs to 14 residues. The CDR3, as DNA: TGTGCCAGCAGTTACCGGGACAGGGGTTACACCATATATTTT. It encodes CASSYRDRGYTIYF.

The chain is built from TRBV28 and TRBJ1-2; maybe TRBD1 (5 bases). Between the trimmed V and J ends, which lost 3 bases and 6 bases, there was a span of 8 bases. The CDR3 covers 12 residues. Germline lookup yields CDR1 MDHEN and CDR2 SYDVKM. The CDR3 region is CASSFSGDGYTF. CDR3 nucleotide sequence: TGTGCCAGCAGTTTCTCGGGGGATGGCTACACCTTC.

This clone has a count of ten or more. The gene calls are TRBV7-9 and TRBJ2-7; tentatively, D is TRBD1 (7 bases). CDR3 length equals 15 residues. Germline CDR1 SEHNR, CDR2 FQNEAQ (reference sequence). V lost 4 bases and J 7 bases, leaving 20 bases between the germline ends. This CDR3 is CASSSRTGPGGEQYF. CDR3 coding DNA: TGTGCCAGCAGCTCTCGGACAGGACCTGGAGGGGAGCAGTACTTC.

This clone was found many times. V usage is TRBV6-1 and J usage is TRBJ1-5; D is perhaps TRBD1 (6 bases). Per germline, CDR1 MNHNS and CDR2 SASEGT. V lost 5 bases, J lost 3 bases, and 11 bases lay in between. The CDR3 is 14 residues long. The CDR3 DNA sequence: TGTGCCAGCAGTCTACGGGGGGCCAATCAGCCCCAGCATTTT. Encoded protein: CASSLRGANQPQHF.

The V call is TRBV7-9, the J call TRBJ2-7, with 7 bases aligning to TRBD2. The trim removed 1 base at V and 1 base at J, leaving 1 base unmatched. Germline CDR1 reads SEHNR; CDR2 reads FQNEAQ (reference sequence). CDR3 length: 14 residues. The DNA for the CDR3 is TGTGCCAGCAGCTTAGATAGCGGGTCCTACGAGCAGTACTTC. Translation: CASSLDSGSYEQYF.

The V gene is TRBV6-1, the J gene TRBJ1-3; perhaps TRBD1 as D (5 bases). The CDR3 is 12 residues long. V shed 7 bases and J shed 8 bases, with 12 bases lying between them. Germline-derived CDR1 and CDR2 are MNHNS and SASEGT. The CDR3 loop reads CASTTEGYTIYF. The CDR3 region has the DNA TGTGCCAGCACTACAGAGGGGTACACCATATATTTT.

The V and J genes are TRBV28 and TRBJ1-2; D might be TRBD1 (6 bases). CDR3 length: 18 residues. Germline V gene data show CDR1 as MDHEN and CDR2 as SYDVKM. V lost 1 base, J lost 2 bases, and 20 bases lay in between. CDR3 nucleotides: TGTGCCAGCAGTTTATTGGGGGGGGGTGGGGGCATAAACTATGGCTACACCTTC. Translation: CASSLLGGGGGINYGYTF.

The V gene is TRBV20-1, the J gene TRBJ1-1; a weak D match, TRBD1 (5 bases). The germline V and J ends were trimmed by 3 bases and 14 bases, with 31 bases remaining between them. This CDR3 has 16 residues. The germline V gene encodes CDR1 DFQATT and CDR2 SNEGSKA (reference sequence). DNA for the CDR3: TGCAGTGCTAGCCCGACAGCAACCAGACTGAACACTGTAGCGTTCTTT. This sequence encodes CSASPTATRLNTVAFF.

The chain carries TRBV30 and TRBJ2-7, with D perhaps TRBD1 (6 bases). V was cut by 8 bases and J by 1 base, with 21 bases left in between. Germline V gene lookup returns CDR1 GTSNPN and CDR2 SVGIG (reference sequence). This CDR3 has 15 residues. Here the CDR3 DNA reads TGTGCCCTGAGCCGAAGAGGGGGAGCGTCCTACGAGCAGTACTTC. Translating it yields CALSRRGGASYEQYF.

This clone was observed many times. The chain uses TRBV20-1 and TRBJ1-1; weak D call: TRBD1 (5 bases). The length of the CDR3 is 17 residues. The ends were cut back, 5 bases at V and 4 bases at J, with 26 bases in the middle. Germline V gene sequence: CDR1 DFQATT, CDR2 SNEGSKA (reference sequence). The CDR3: CSASRGAFWASSTEAFF. In DNA, the CDR3 is TGCAGTGCTTCAAGGGGAGCTTTCTGGGCATCGAGCACTGAAGCTTTCTTT.

This clone was counted only a few times. V is TRBV6-5 and J is TRBJ2-3; D not certain. CDR1 MNHEY and CDR2 SVGAGI come from the germline V gene. The length of the CDR3 is 15 residues. The V end was cut by 0 bases, the J end by 0 bases, with 7 bases between. The CDR3 coding sequence is TGTGCCAGCAGTTACTCGAGAATCAGCACAGATACGCAGTATTTT. As protein: CASSYSRISTDTQYF.

This clone was counted many times. The chain links TRBV20-1 to TRBJ2-2; 8 bases agree with TRBD2. Germline trimming cut 3 bases from V and 3 bases from J; bases unmatched to any gene: 6. Germline CDR1 and CDR2: DFQATT and SNEGSKA (reference sequence). The length of the CDR3 is 15 residues. The CDR3 coding sequence is TGCAGTGCTAGGAGAAGCGGGAGTGACACCGGGGAGCTGTTTTTT. It encodes CSARRSGSDTGELFF.

This clone appeared a few times. This chain uses TRBV6-2 or TRBV6-3 with TRBJ2-7, with 12 bases identical to TRBD2. Germline CDR1 MNHEY, CDR2 SVGEGT. V shed 0 bases and J 0 bases; nucleotides not matched to a gene: 3. This CDR3 comprises 17 residues. The CDR3 loop reads CASSYSRTSGVSYEQYF. CDR3 sequence (DNA): TGTGCCAGCAGTTACTCTCGGACTAGCGGGGTCTCCTACGAGCAGTACTTC.

This clone was seen ten or more times. The chain joins TRBV20-1 to TRBJ1-1, with TRBD1 identical over 7 bases. Trimming cost V 0 bases and J 11 bases; bases outside gene matches: 12. CDR3 size: 14 residues. From germline, CDR1 is DFQATT and CDR2 SNEGSKA (reference sequence). The CDR3 sequence: CSARDYRGGRGAFF. The CDR3 region has the DNA TGCAGTGCTAGAGATTATAGAGGGGGCAGGGGGGCTTTCTTT.

Many counts were recorded for this clone. The chain employs TRBV20-1 and TRBJ2-1, with TRBD1 matching 7 bases. Trimming cost V 1 base and J 7 bases; bases outside gene matches: 10. This CDR3 contains 15 residues. CDR1 and CDR2 from the germline V gene are DFQATT and SNEGSKA (reference sequence). This CDR3 reads CSARGWAGGLNEQFF. In nucleotides, the CDR3 is TGCAGTGCTAGAGGATGGGCAGGGGGTCTTAATGAGCAGTTCTTC.

This clone has at least ten counts. V is TRBV19 and J is TRBJ2-1; 7 bases match TRBD2. The V segment lost 3 bases and the J segment 9 bases; nucleotides outside the gene matches: 5. Germline CDR1 is LNHDA and CDR2 is SQIVND (reference sequence). The CDR3 spans 13 residues. CDR3 sequence (DNA): TGTGCCAGTAGTATCCAGCGGGATGGTGAGCAGTTCTTC. Translating gives CASSIQRDGEQFF.

The rearrangement links TRBV6-2 or TRBV6-3 to TRBJ2-2; the D is unclear. The germline V and J ends were trimmed by 6 bases and 8 bases, with 13 bases remaining between them. There are 13 residues in the CDR3. Germline V gene data show CDR1 as MNHEY and CDR2 as SVGEGT. The CDR3 reads CASSLHRAGELFF. CDR3 coding DNA: TGTGCCAGCAGCCTACATCGCGCGGGGGAGCTGTTTTTT.

There are many counts of this clone. The chain carries TRBV18 and TRBJ1-2; D not certain. From germline, CDR1 is KGHSH and CDR2 LQKENI. V lost 5 bases, J lost 7 bases, and 20 bases lay in between. This CDR3 comprises 15 residues. CDR3 bases: TGTGCCAGCTCAGCAGAGAACAACCAAATGCGTGGCTACACCTTC. It codes for CASSAENNQMRGYTF.

This clone was seen many times. The J gene is TRBJ1-1, the V gene TRBV6-2 or TRBV6-3; D gene ambiguous. V was pared by 7 bases and J by 1 base, with 4 bases between. Looked up from germline, CDR1 is MNHEY and CDR2 is SVGEGT. The CDR3 loop spans 11 amino acids. The CDR3 DNA reads as TGTGCCAGCACAGGGAACACTGAAGCTTTCTTT. The encoded protein is CASTGNTEAFF.

This clone came up many times. The chain is built from TRBV29-1 and TRBJ1-1, with D perhaps matching TRBD1 (6 bases). Germline V CDR1 and CDR2: SQVTM, ANQGSEA. The CDR3 has 12 residues. The V end was cut by 7 bases, the J end by 4 bases, with 13 bases between. The CDR3 is CSAQGGSTEAFF. CDR3 DNA: TGCAGCGCCCAAGGGGGTAGCACTGAAGCTTTCTTT.

This clone was recorded a few times. The chain uses TRBV6-1 and TRBJ1-2; a possible D gene is TRBD1 (6 bases). Per germline, CDR1 MNHNS and CDR2 SASEGT. The CDR3 is 13 residues long. Trimming left V 6 bases short and J 4 bases short, with 12 bases between. The CDR3 DNA sequence: TGTGCCAGCAGGCTACAGGGCGGCTATGGCTACACCTTC. Translated, it gives CASRLQGGYGYTF.

This clone was detected only a few times. The chain combines TRBV5-6 with TRBJ2-1; 10 nucleotides agree with TRBD2. V lost 1 base to trimming and J lost 5 bases; unmatched junction nucleotides: 6. This CDR3 is built from 16 residues. CDR1 is SGHDT, CDR2 YYEEEE, per germline. CDR3 coding DNA: TGTGCCAGCAGCTTGAGGTCTAGCGGGAGAGACAATGAGCAGTTCTTC. It is translated as CASSLRSSGRDNEQFF.

This clone appeared many times. V is TRBV12-3 or TRBV12-4 and J is TRBJ1-1, with D possibly matching TRBD1 (6 bases). The CDR3 is 14 residues long. V was trimmed by 2 bases and J by 6 bases, leaving 13 bases between them. The CDR3 coding sequence is TGTGCCAGCAGTTTACCACAGGGTACCCCTGAAGCTTTCTTT. Protein sequence: CASSLPQGTPEAFF.